This T cell receptor (beta chain) was observed in a study of blood T cell repertoires in COVID-19 (TCRdb year 2020). With respect to the entire study: The collaborator samples originated in the United States, Italy and Spain and spanned the acute and convalescent phases of COVID-19. The material from the prospective study consisted of cDNA or gDNA derived from T cells, B-cell-depleted T cells, or PBMCs. The dataset comprised deeply sampled blood TCRbeta repertoires from subjects exposed to, actively infected with, or recovered from COVID-19. The repertoires were released in a freely available public database intended as a resource for research on the immune response to SARS-CoV-2. The samples were drawn from two sources: the first 160 participants of the ongoing ImmuneRACE study, and 1,254 subjects contributed by 6 global collaborators. Sample metadata almost always included a de-identified subject ID, COVID-19 status, age in years and sex. Where available, HLA class I and class II types were obtained from metadata supplied by the sample provider rather than from assay-based typing.

In Seattle, one collaborating source enrolled patients while the infection was active and tracked those patients longitudinally over the course of disease. Whole blood was collected in K2EDTA tubes by collaborating institutions according to the institutions' own protocols. For TCRbeta analysis, collaborators shipped samples in one of three forms: frozen whole blood, isolated PBMCs, or DNA extracted from either of those sample types. The investigation overall reported the following: Clinical and demographic metadata were provided uncurated, with the amount varying by source and participant.

To note about this clone: This receptor's antigen is unknown. Qualities for individual bases were not recorded, and no much larger clone is one base off.

TCRbeta CDR3 regions were amplified from genomic DNA by means of the immunoSEQ Assay, a bias-controlled multiplex PCR. Per the original workflow: The number of nucleated cells in each sample was estimated by amplification of reference gene primers within the assay. To quantify the absolute abundance of each unique TCRbeta CDR3 rearrangement, sequence reads were collapsed and filtered. For each sample, productive Simpson clonality was calculated as the square root of Simpson's diversity index over productive rearrangements. TCRdb carries this immuneACCESS record with in-frame sequences only. Its versions omit some clonotypes, under half of them owing to an unresolved V gene in the studies checked, with the rest unexplained. V, J and clone size derive from that table, while D and trimming were established from the DNA sequence. Recorded for this sample are 300,000 to 400,000 clones; about 90% of them occurred a single time. The ten top clones hold nearly 6.5% of the sample.

Material for sequencing was peripheral blood. This receptor was taken from a woman aged 45-60 years with COVID-19, enrolled during active disease.

The CDR3 protein is CASSTGTARWEEAFF. The bases read TGTGCCAGCAGCACCGGGACAGCGAGATGGGAAGAAGCTTTCTTT. Recombination joined TRBV6-6 with TRBJ1-1; 7 bases in between match TRBD1. Reading the germline V gene (reference sequence) gives CDR1 MNHNY and CDR2 SVGAGI. Trimming accounts for 6 bases at V and 8 bases at J, while the number of junction bases matched to no gene is 15. Reading from cysteine to phenylalanine, the CDR3 counts 15 amino acids. This entry keeps only the CDR3 DNA: 45 bases, framed from base 1.